This record looks at one TCR beta chain sequence and its context. The sample belongs to a study of human CD8 memory T cell subsets. Healthy donors' buffy coats supplied the PBMC. Construction of TCR beta libraries was accomplished by means of UMI-labeled 5' RACE. TCRdb reanalyzed the 5' RACE reads, giving one entry per CDR3 protein sequence and no DNA. The repertoire table contains about 17,000 distinct CDR3 sequences. This TCR was recovered from a human donor in good health. Sequencing input: CD8+ stem-like memory T cells (TSCM and TCM) sorted from PBMCs. Subset reported: stem-like memory CD8 T cells (TSTEM), CCR7+ PD-1- TIGIT-.

The CDR3 is CASTAGGNEQFF. This chain links TRBV7-6 with TRBJ2-1; the D gene TCRdb calls, TRBD2, cannot be checked with no DNA. The CDR3 sequence is 12 residues long. Germline V CDR1 and CDR2: SGHVS, FNYEAQ.